This TCR beta chain was observed in a study of HIV-infected children after antiretroviral therapy interruption. At the level of the study: Most children had recorded EBV and CMV exposure. For the interruption arm, samples span week 0 through about 3 years after study end. Findings and caveats of the study: The CD45RA+ naive sort may contain some EMRA or stem memory cells.

Germline assignment: CDR1 SGHTA and CDR2 FQGTGA. The V segment lost 4 bases and the J segment 0 bases; nucleotides outside the gene matches: 5. The CDR3 sequence is 18 residues long. This clonotype was counted only a few times. Its antigen is not identified. Treatment reported: PENTA 11 planned treatment interruption arm or continuous ART arm. From thawed PBMCs, naive CD4+ CD45RA+ CD45RO- T cells were sorted. The TCR library was built from RNA with a 3' RACE protocol and unique molecular identifiers. One entry per CDR3 protein results from TCRdb running MiXCR on the 3' RACE reads. The top ten hold 0.85% to 1.2% of the sample, which has more than 85,000 distinct CDR3 sequences, about 7% seen once.

The origin of this receptor is a pool of human donors with HIV. The chain links TRBV7-3 to TRBJ2-3; 15 bases align to TRBD2. Sample: CD45RA+ CD4+ T cells from PBMCs, pooled from several time points, taken from a donor given antiretroviral therapy, either interrupted or continuous. Sample subset: naive CD4+ CD45RA+ CD45RO- T cells. CDR3 sequence reads: CASSSRGTSGGSTDTQYF. The CDR3 region has the DNA TGTGCCAGCAGCTCCCGAGGGACTAGCGGGGGGAGCACAGATACGCAGTATTTT. Together with reference TRBV7-3 and TRBJ2-3, the CDR3 gives the full variable domain: GAGVSQTPSNKVTEKGKYVELRCDPISGHTALYWYRQSLGQGPEFLIYFQGTGAADDSGLPNDRFFAVRPEGSVSTLKIQRTERGDSAVYLCASSSRGTSGGSTDTQYFGPGTRLTVL.